This TCR beta chain comes out of a study of T cells in Graves' hyperthyroidism and ophthalmopathy. Study results and caveats: Separating ophthalmopathy from stable hyperthyroidism was achieved by a 13 V-J model. Clonotypes that were expanded in thyroid above 0.001 mostly appeared in blood too.

Amplified TCR beta CDR3 regions came from RNA transcripts. Primed by the HTBI set, a first-round RT-PCR was run on the TCR CDR3. TCRdb processed the multiplex PCR reads anew with MiXCR; each CDR3 protein has one entry. The profile covers some 600,000 distinct CDR3 sequences, with 35% to 55% appearing a single time and approximately 8.2% taken by the ten largest. Hyperthyroidism in the patients, aged 18 to 65, was newly diagnosed and under 2 months in duration. Those patients with uncontrolled infection, other autoimmune disease, pregnancy or lactation were excluded. About this clonotype itself: Its specificity is unknown.

J was trimmed by 3 bases and V by 11 bases; bases with no gene match: 4. Germline V lookup: CDR1 ENHRY, CDR2 SYGVKD. This CDR3 has 11 amino acids. Material for sequencing was peripheral blood or thyroid tissue (not recorded which). This TCR came from a woman younger than 35 with Graves' hyperthyroidism. The rearrangement joins TRBV10-3 to TRBJ2-7, with 7 bases lining up with TRBD2. The CDR3 DNA reads TGTGCCCCGGGCGGGAGCTACGAGCAGTACTTC. Its translation: CAPGGSYEQYF.